Below, 10 T cell receptor beta chains from the same sample are listed, as sequenced in a study of response to subunit inactivated influenza vaccine. TCRdb processed the RT-PCR reads anew with MiXCR; each CDR3 protein has one entry. This table has 650,000 or so distinct CDR3 sequences, less than 15% appearing once. The input for sequencing was PBMCs from blood, taken 14 to 15 days before vaccination. The receptor set was obtained from a middle-aged man who received an inactivated influenza vaccine.

The chain combines TRBV20-1 with TRBJ2-7, with unresolved D. Germline loops: CDR1 DFQATT, CDR2 SNEGSKA (reference sequence). Trimming removed 0 bases from V and 0 bases from J, with 18 bases in between. The CDR3 contains 17 residues. The CDR3 DNA follows: TGCAGTGCTAGAGATAGCCGAAGAGTAACAAGCTCCTACGAGCAGTACTTC. Its protein product is CSARDSRRVTSSYEQYF.

The chain is built from TRBV9 and TRBJ2-1; possibly TRBD1 or TRBD2 for D (5 bases each). Germline V gives CDR1 SGDLS, CDR2 YYNGEE. The CDR3 spans 15 residues. V was clipped by 2 bases and J by 3 bases, with 12 bases between them. The CDR3 loop reads CASSVRDHLYNEQFF. In DNA form, the CDR3 reads TGTGCCAGCAGCGTCCGGGACCACCTCTACAATGAGCAGTTCTTC.

The J gene is TRBJ1-2, the V gene TRBV28, with a tentative D call TRBD1 (5 bases). The germline gives CDR1 MDHEN, CDR2 SYDVKM. With 5 bases removed from V and 4 bases from J, the gap between germline ends came to 8 bases. There are 12 residues in the CDR3. The CDR3 protein is CASSTRGYGYTF. The CDR3 nucleotides read TGTGCCAGCAGTACAAGGGGCTATGGCTACACCTTC.

The J gene is TRBJ2-7, the V gene TRBV6-2 or TRBV6-3; D might be TRBD2 (6 bases). This CDR3 contains 16 residues. V was shortened by 0 bases and J by 5 bases, with 17 bases between the two germline ends. The germline V gene has CDR1 MNHEY and CDR2 SVGEGT. CDR3: CASSYSRRVRGNEQYF. The CDR3 DNA reads TGTGCCAGCAGTTACTCGAGGAGGGTGAGAGGTAACGAGCAGTACTTC.

In this sample, this clonotype turned up a few times. This chain connects TRBV6-1 to TRBJ2-2; D not certain. Trimming removed 0 bases from V and 5 bases from J, with 10 bases in between. The V gene's germline CDR1 is MNHNS and CDR2 SASEGT. The CDR3 has 15 amino acids. The CDR3: CASSEAKAQTGELFF. CDR3 in DNA: TGTGCCAGCAGTGAAGCGAAAGCCCAAACCGGGGAGCTGTTTTTT.

This clonotype has at least ten counts. The chain has TRBV28 and TRBJ2-7, with D possibly TRBD2 on 7 matching bases. The germline CDR1 and CDR2 sequences are MDHEN and SYDVKM. This CDR3 is built from 14 residues. Trimming removed 3 bases from V and 6 bases from J, with 15 bases in between. The CDR3 protein is CASSFSSGGLEQYF. In DNA, the CDR3 is TGTGCCAGCAGTTTCAGTTCGGGGGGCCTCGAGCAGTACTTC.

There are a few counts of this clonotype. The chain joins TRBV20-1 to TRBJ2-5; 10 bases match TRBD2. Germline CDR1 and CDR2: DFQATT and SNEGSKA (reference sequence). The CDR3 consists of 16 residues. V trimming: 5 bases; J trimming: 5 bases; junction bases outside the gene matches: 14. The CDR3 protein is CSAPPWSGRAGETQYF. The CDR3 DNA reads as TGCAGTGCTCCCCCTTGGAGCGGGAGGGCCGGCGAGACCCAGTACTTC.

This clonotype has only a few counts. The chain joins TRBV30 to TRBJ2-1, with D perhaps TRBD2 (6 bases). Trimming cost V 2 bases and J 7 bases, with 18 bases left between them. The CDR3 contains 15 residues. Germline-derived CDR1 and CDR2 are GTSNPN and SVGIG (reference sequence). This CDR3 reads CAWSPGLPGENEQFF. CDR3 nucleotides: TGTGCCTGGAGTCCCGGGCTACCGGGGGAAAATGAGCAGTTCTTC.

The table lists this clonotype with many counts. In DNA form, the CDR3 reads TGTGCCAGCAGCTTAGCAGGGGGCGAGCAGTACTTC. It codes for CASSLAGGEQYF. The chain couples TRBV7-9 to TRBJ2-7; TRBD1 might be the D (6 bases). Germline lookup yields CDR1 SEHNR and CDR2 FQNEAQ (reference sequence). The CDR3 has 12 residues. V was trimmed by 0 bases and J by 6 bases, leaving 6 bases between them.

Points on this clonotype: Possible read error: a much larger clone is one base away. J is TRBJ1-3 and V is TRBV7-6, with TRBD1 as a possible D gene (5 bases). CDR3 length equals 14 residues. Trimming removed 2 bases from V and 2 bases from J, with 7 bases in between. The germline V gene encodes CDR1 SGHVS and CDR2 FNYEAQ. CDR3 DNA sequence: TGTGCCAGCAGCTTAAGCAGGGCTGGAAACACCATATATTTT. This codes for CASSLSRAGNTIYF.